These 32 T cell receptor beta chains were all obtained from the same sample, sequenced in a study of OX40 agonist ivuxolimab in advanced cancers. Repertoires were generated with immunoSEQ multiplex PCR, while TCRdb's copy carries only in-frame clones and drops some. The repertoire consists of about 79,000 clones, with about 90% occurring once and the leading ten covering approximately 11%. Sequencing was performed on CD4+ or CD8+ T cells sorted from blood, taken in a trial of the OX40 agonist ivuxolimab. All receptors derive from an adult with an advanced solid tumor such as melanoma, head and neck, liver or kidney cancer.

This chain connects TRBV19 to TRBJ2-1, with a possible D match to TRBD2 (6 bases). The germline CDR1 and CDR2 sequences are LNHDA and SQIVND (reference sequence). The V gene lost 6 bases and the J gene lost 2 bases, with 17 bases spanning the gap. This CDR3 contains 16 residues. The CDR3 DNA reads TGTGCCAGTAGCACCCTTGGACTACGGCCCTACAATGAGCAGTTCTTC. Its protein product is CASSTLGLRPYNEQFF.

The rearrangement links TRBV7-9 to TRBJ2-1, with 9 bases fitting TRBD1. Germline-derived CDR1 and CDR2 are SEHNR and FQNEAQ (reference sequence). J gave up 10 bases and V 4 bases, and 23 bases lay outside the gene matches. The CDR3 runs 19 residues. CDR3 in amino acids: CASSYDPRRQQGAGDEQFF. The CDR3 DNA reads as TGTGCCAGCAGCTACGATCCTAGACGACAACAGGGGGCTGGGGACGAGCAGTTCTTC.

This sequence joins TRBV27 and TRBJ1-5; D gene uncertain. Trimming stripped 3 bases from V and 7 bases from J, with 13 bases between. CDR3 size: 14 residues. In germline, CDR1 is MNHEY, CDR2 SMNVEV (reference sequence). The CDR3 loop is CASSFVGSGQPQHF. Here the CDR3 DNA reads TGTGCCAGCAGTTTCGTGGGGTCCGGACAGCCCCAGCATTTT.

The chain couples TRBV6-1 to TRBJ2-7, with a weak D call TRBD1 (6 bases). Germline V gene lookup returns CDR1 MNHNS and CDR2 SASEGT. The V gene lost 2 bases and the J gene lost 3 bases, with 14 bases spanning the gap. There are 15 residues in the CDR3. CDR3 in DNA: TGTGCCAGCAGTGAATTTGGGCAGGGGTTCTACGAGCAGTACTTC. Protein: CASSEFGQGFYEQYF.

This chain uses TRBV5-1 with TRBJ2-5; TRBD2 aligns across 12 bases. V lost 4 bases and J lost 2; bases outside the gene matches: 3. The V gene's germline CDR1 is SGHRS and CDR2 YFSETQ. The CDR3 is 15 amino acids. Here the CDR3 reads CASSRGTSGQETQYF. The CDR3 region has the DNA TGCGCCAGCAGCCGTGGGACTAGCGGGCAAGAGACCCAGTACTTC.

The chain is built from TRBV13 and TRBJ1-6; 9 nucleotides line up with TRBD1. Unmatched junction bases numbered 6, after V lost 5 bases and J lost 10 bases. The germline V gene encodes CDR1 PRHDT and CDR2 FYEKMQ (reference sequence). CDR3 length equals 14 residues. CDR3 region: CASSIQGARSPLHF. CDR3 DNA: TGTGCCAGCAGCATACAGGGGGCAAGGTCACCCCTCCACTTT.

This chain connects TRBV15 to TRBJ2-4, with TRBD2 matching 7 bases. Germline V gives CDR1 LNHNV, CDR2 YYDKDF (reference sequence). J lost 4 bases, V lost 0 bases, and 6 bases had no gene match. The CDR3 runs to 16 residues. CDR3 in DNA: TGTGCCACCAGCAGAGATGGGGAGGGGTCAAAAAACATTCAGTACTTC. Amino acid sequence: CATSRDGEGSKNIQYF. Filled out from reference TRBV15 and TRBJ2-4, the complete variable domain reads DAMVIQNPRYQVTQFGKPVTLSCSQTLNHNVMYWYQQKSSQAPKLLFHYYDKDFNNEADTPDNFQSRRPNTSFCFLDIRSPGLGDTAMYLCATSRDGEGSKNIQYFGAGTRLSVL.

This chain uses TRBV5-1 with TRBJ2-5; perhaps TRBD1 as D (6 bases). The length of the CDR3 is 17 residues. Germline values: CDR1 SGHRS, CDR2 YFSETQ. Trimming shortened V by 7 bases and J by 1 base, and 23 bases separated the two germline ends. CDR3 amino acids: CASSQGTGTLPQETQYF. The CDR3 nucleotides are TGCGCCAGCTCCCAGGGGACCGGGACACTACCCCAAGAGACCCAGTACTTC.

This clone occurred once. This chain links TRBV7-2 with TRBJ2-7; a weak D match, TRBD2 (6 bases). Between the trimmed V and J ends, which lost 4 bases and 0 bases, there was a span of 19 bases. The germline V gene encodes CDR1 SGHTA and CDR2 FQGNSA. CDR3 size: 17 residues. The CDR3, as DNA: TGTGCCAGCAGCTCGGGGGTTCGGGCGCGAAGCTCCTACGAGCAGTACTTC. Its protein is CASSSGVRARSSYEQYF.

V usage is TRBV6-1 and J usage is TRBJ2-1; D not resolved. V was trimmed by 3 bases and J by 9 bases, leaving 9 bases between them. Germline CDR1 MNHNS, CDR2 SASEGT. The CDR3 is 12 residues long. CDR3 amino acids: CASSDAPLEQFF. The CDR3 DNA reads as TGTGCCAGCAGTGATGCGCCCCTTGAGCAGTTCTTC.

This clone occurred once. This chain joins TRBV6-1 and TRBJ1-2; 8 bases line up with TRBD1. After removal of 10 bases from V and 7 bases from J, the junction contained 11 bases not matched to a gene. Germline CDR1 is MNHNS and CDR2 is SASEGT. The CDR3 has 13 amino acids. CDR3 bases: TGTGCCAACTGGAACAGGGGGGGCTCTGGCTACACCTTC. The encoded protein is CANWNRGGSGYTF.

This clone has just a few counts. The chain has TRBV13 and TRBJ1-1; D is unclear. The V end was cut by 0 bases, the J end by 5 bases, with 10 bases between. Germline V gene sequence: CDR1 PRHDT, CDR2 FYEKMQ (reference sequence). The CDR3 has 14 residues. The CDR3 sequence: CASSLGTPNTEAFF. The CDR3 nucleotides read TGTGCCAGCAGCTTAGGGACGCCGAATACTGAAGCTTTCTTT.

The rearrangement uses TRBV5-5 and TRBJ2-7, with D uncertain. This CDR3 is 11 amino acids long. The V end was cut by 1 base, the J end by 6 bases, with 5 bases between. Germline CDR1 and CDR2: SGHKS and YYEKEE (reference sequence). The CDR3 nucleotides are TGTGCCAGCAGCTTGAGTCCCGAGCAGTACTTC. Amino acid sequence: CASSLSPEQYF.

In its sample, this clone was seen a few times. The rearrangement links TRBV9 to TRBJ1-1, with 7 bases lining up with TRBD1. Germline CDR1 SGDLS, CDR2 YYNGEE. The CDR3 runs 14 residues. After removal of 4 bases from V and 4 bases from J, the junction contained 7 bases not matched to a gene. This CDR3 reads CASSPSTGFTEAFF. The CDR3 region has the DNA TGTGCCAGCAGCCCCTCGACAGGGTTCACTGAAGCTTTCTTT.

J is TRBJ2-5 and V is TRBV9; perhaps TRBD2 as D (5 bases). Trimming took off 4 bases at V and 0 bases at J, with 13 bases between the two ends. Germline V gene lookup returns CDR1 SGDLS and CDR2 YYNGEE. There are 15 residues in the CDR3. The CDR3 here is CASSFRGQYQETQYF. DNA of the CDR3: TGTGCCAGCAGCTTTCGGGGTCAGTACCAAGAGACCCAGTACTTC.

The chain combines TRBV6-5 with TRBJ2-3; D not certain. The V end was cut by 6 bases, the J end by 6 bases, with 7 bases between. Germline CDR1 reads MNHEY; CDR2 reads SVGAGI. The CDR3 sequence is 11 residues long. The CDR3 reads CASSLGDTQYF. As DNA, the CDR3 is TGTGCCAGCAGCCTCGGGGATACGCAGTATTTT.

This chain connects TRBV30 to TRBJ2-3, with 8 bases fitting TRBD2. V gave up 0 bases and J gave up 6 bases; unmatched junction bases: 8. Germline V gene lookup returns CDR1 GTSNPN and CDR2 SVGIG (reference sequence). This CDR3 has 15 residues. The CDR3 bases are TGTGCCTGGAGTGTAGTTGGCGGGGGGTGGGATACGCAGTATTTT. It encodes CAWSVVGGGWDTQYF.

This rearrangement joins TRBV13 to TRBJ2-7, with 7 bases identical to TRBD1. CDR3 size: 14 residues. Germline trimming cut 4 bases from V and 3 bases from J; bases unmatched to any gene: 6. From germline, CDR1 is PRHDT and CDR2 FYEKMQ (reference sequence). CDR3 amino acids: CASSSPGQYYEQYF. CDR3 in DNA: TGTGCCAGCAGCTCACCGGGACAGTACTACGAGCAGTACTTC.

CDR3 sequence (DNA): TGTGCCAGCAGTTTATCGGGAGGGAACTATGGCTACACCTTC. It codes for CASSLSGGNYGYTF. This chain uses TRBV27 with TRBJ1-2; D call uncertain. Trimming shortened V by 0 bases and J by 2 bases, and 7 bases separated the two germline ends. Germline CDR1 reads MNHEY; CDR2 reads SMNVEV (reference sequence). The CDR3 runs 14 residues.

The J gene is TRBJ1-1, the V gene TRBV6-1; D not certain. The CDR3 consists of 14 residues. V lost 4 bases, J lost 0 bases, and 9 bases lay in between. Germline V lookup: CDR1 MNHNS, CDR2 SASEGT. The CDR3 here is CASSGWTVNTEAFF. CDR3 coding DNA: TGTGCCAGCAGTGGATGGACGGTGAACACTGAAGCTTTCTTT.

This clone occurred once. V and J are TRBV4-1 and TRBJ1-6; 8 bases match TRBD1. The germline CDR1 and CDR2 sequences are MGHRA and YSYEKL. Germline trimming cut 1 base from V and 8 bases from J; bases unmatched to any gene: 1. The CDR3 length is 14 residues. The CDR3: CASSQVQGDSPLHF. The CDR3, as DNA: TGCGCCAGCAGCCAAGTACAGGGGGATTCACCCCTCCACTTT.

The chain recombines TRBV9 with TRBJ2-1; 8 bases match TRBD2. Unmatched junction bases numbered 7, after V lost 4 bases and J lost 4 bases. Germline lookup yields CDR1 SGDLS and CDR2 YYNGEE. The CDR3 extends over 15 amino acids. The CDR3 sequence: CASSINQRGYNEQFF. The CDR3 coding sequence is TGTGCCAGCAGCATTAACCAGCGGGGGTACAATGAGCAGTTCTTC.

The chain links TRBV13 to TRBJ2-1; D is undetermined. The CDR3 loop spans 13 amino acids. V gave up 3 bases and J gave up 3 bases, with 6 bases separating them. Germline V CDR1 and CDR2: PRHDT, FYEKMQ (reference sequence). In DNA form, the CDR3 reads TGTGCCAGCAGCTTTGGGCGCTACAATGAGCAGTTCTTC. Translated: CASSFGRYNEQFF.

This chain joins TRBV4-3 and TRBJ1-2; 7 positions match TRBD1. The CDR3 is 12 residues long. V shed 5 bases and J 12 bases; nucleotides not matched to a gene: 9. The germline V gene has CDR1 LGHNA and CDR2 YSLEER. The CDR3 bases are TGCGCCAGCAGCAAAGGGACAGTCGCTCACACCTTC. Its protein is CASSKGTVAHTF.

The chain couples TRBV9 to TRBJ1-5; D remains ambiguous. Germline V gene lookup returns CDR1 SGDLS and CDR2 YYNGEE. This CDR3 region has 14 residues. V was pared by 1 base and J by 3 bases, with 8 bases between. The CDR3 loop is CASSVNGYNQPQHF. CDR3 coding DNA: TGTGCCAGCAGCGTAAACGGATACAATCAGCCCCAGCATTTT.

The V gene is TRBV5-5, the J gene TRBJ2-2, with 9 bases identical to TRBD1. The CDR3 covers 16 residues. The germline V gene has CDR1 SGHKS and CDR2 YYEKEE (reference sequence). V dropped 5 bases and J dropped 1; count of bases not matched to a gene: 6. This CDR3 reads CASSSRTGENTGELFF. The DNA of the CDR3 is TGTGCCAGCAGTTCCAGGACAGGGGAGAACACCGGGGAGCTGTTTTTT.

V gene TRBV6-4 combines with J gene TRBJ2-7; 10 bases line up with TRBD2. The V gene end was trimmed by 6 bases and the J gene end by 0 bases; junction bases not matched to a gene: 8. CDR3 length: 16 residues. Per germline, CDR1 MRHNA and CDR2 SNTAGT. The CDR3 loop is CASRELSGGYSYEQYF. As DNA, the CDR3 is TGTGCCAGCAGGGAACTTAGCGGGGGGTACTCCTACGAGCAGTACTTC.

The chain recombines TRBV27 with TRBJ2-7; maybe TRBD2 (6 bases). The length of the CDR3 is 15 residues. V lost 4 bases and J lost 0, with 13 bases in between. Germline V gene sequence: CDR1 MNHEY, CDR2 SMNVEV (reference sequence). The DNA for the CDR3 is TGTGCCAGCAGTTCAAACGCGGGACCCTCCTACGAGCAGTACTTC. Residues: CASSSNAGPSYEQYF.

The chain uses TRBV2 and TRBJ2-3, with TRBD2 identical over 12 bases. Trimming cost V 5 bases and J 4 bases; bases outside gene matches: 7. CDR3 size: 16 residues. CDR1 and CDR2 from the germline V gene are SNHLY and FYNNEI. The CDR3 loop is CASSTLGLAGADTQYF. The CDR3 DNA is TGTGCCAGCAGTACCTTGGGACTAGCGGGTGCAGATACGCAGTATTTT. The variable domain in full, with the rest retrieved from reference TRBV2 and TRBJ2-3, is EPEVTQTPSHQVTQMGQEVILRCVPISNHLYFYWYRQILGQKVEFLVSFYNNEISEKSEIFDDQFSVERPDGSNFTLKIRSTKLEDSAMYFCASSTLGLAGADTQYFGPGTRLTVL.

This clone was seen a single time. The chain carries TRBV11-3 and TRBJ2-3; 9 nucleotides agree with TRBD2. Trimming at V came to 1 base and at J to 3 bases, leaving 5 bases not matched to a gene. CDR3 length: 16 amino acids. Germline V CDR1 and CDR2: SGHNT, YENEEA. CDR3: CASSLGDAGGTDTQYF. For the CDR3, the DNA is TGTGCCAGCAGCTTAGGGGACGCGGGGGGGACAGATACGCAGTATTTT.

The gene calls are TRBV13 and TRBJ2-2; D is perhaps TRBD1 (8 bases). Trimming shortened V by 1 base and J by 6 bases, and 18 bases separated the two germline ends. Germline V gene lookup returns CDR1 PRHDT and CDR2 FYEKMQ (reference sequence). The CDR3 contains 17 residues. CDR3 amino acids: CASSLERDRPLAGELFF. The DNA for the CDR3 is TGTGCCAGCAGCTTAGAGCGGGACAGGCCGCTGGCCGGGGAGCTGTTTTTT.

The chain uses TRBV4-3 and TRBJ2-2; TRBD2 might be the D (5 bases). This CDR3 is built from 17 residues. Germline assignment: CDR1 LGHNA and CDR2 YSLEER. Trimming removed 0 bases at V and 4 bases at J, with 15 bases between. CDR3 coding DNA: TGCGCCAGCAGCCAAGATTCGACGGGAATTGGCACCGGGGAGCTGTTTTTT. Residues: CASSQDSTGIGTGELFF.